This TCR beta chain stems from a study of T-cell reconstitution after alpha-beta-depleted transplantation in children. Using unique molecular identifiers, the investigators prepared the TCRbeta library. MiXCR, run by TCRdb on the PCR reads, gives a single entry per CDR3 protein. The sample carries hundreds of thousands of distinct CDR3 sequences, around 13% recorded once. Overall study results and limits: Several hundred expanded graft clones reportedly gave rise to the alpha-beta T cells present about two months after transplant. T-cell counts and diversity at one year following transplant were attributed mainly to newly produced T cells. Some patients owed their high day-60 TCRbeta diversity to surviving recipient T cells and thymic progenitors.

This clonotype was detected only a few times. Its specificity is unknown. Germline CDR1 and CDR2: MGHDK and SYGVNS. CDR3 length equals 16 residues. The junction had 7 bases not matched to a gene; V was cut back by 2 bases and J by 2 bases. This specimen was PBMCs, taken before TCRalphabeta/CD19-depleted stem cell transplant. V usage is TRBV25-1 and J usage is TRBJ2-3; 7 bases are shared with TRBD1. The sequence was obtained from a girl aged 2 to 9 with congenital amegakaryocytic thrombocytopenia, due to receive a stem cell transplant. CDR3 region: CASSEPGQPFTDTQYF. The CDR3 DNA reads TGTGCCAGCAGTGAACCGGGACAGCCATTCACAGATACGCAGTATTTT.